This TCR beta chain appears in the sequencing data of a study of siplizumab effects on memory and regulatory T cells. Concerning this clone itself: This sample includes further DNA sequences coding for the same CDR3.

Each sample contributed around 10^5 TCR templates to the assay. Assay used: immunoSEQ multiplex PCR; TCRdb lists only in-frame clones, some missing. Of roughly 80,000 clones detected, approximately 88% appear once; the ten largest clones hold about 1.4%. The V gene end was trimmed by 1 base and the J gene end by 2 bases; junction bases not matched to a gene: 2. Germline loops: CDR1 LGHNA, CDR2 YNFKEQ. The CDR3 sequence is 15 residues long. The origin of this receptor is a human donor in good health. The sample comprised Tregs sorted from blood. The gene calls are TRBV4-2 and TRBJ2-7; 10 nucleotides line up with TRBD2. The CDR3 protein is CASSQGLAGTYEQYF. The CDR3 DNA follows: TGTGCCAGCAGCCAAGGACTAGCGGGTACCTACGAGCAGTACTTC.